This TCR beta chain was sequenced during a study of technical replicates of blood from a few donors (dated by TCRdb to about 2017). Regarding this clone: Its recognized antigen is unknown. There are no base qualities to consult, and no much larger clone falls within one base.

The library was prepared using the immunoSEQ multiplex PCR assay. Imported from immuneACCESS, the table was reduced by TCRdb to in-frame sequences with V and J called. These copies leave out some clones; in studies compared against another copy, an unresolved V gene accounts for under half, and the cause of the remainder is not known. Across this sample there are tens of thousands of clones, with about 81% seen only once. Roughly 4% of the sample comes from the top ten. The germline V gene sets CDR1 to MGHRA and CDR2 to YSYEKL. The CDR3 runs 15 residues from the cysteine to the phenylalanine. Only the CDR3 DNA is retained, 45 bases long and in frame from the first base. V is pared back by 0 bases and J by 3 bases, with 12 bases lying between the germline termini.

The rearrangement combines TRBV4-1 with TRBJ2-7, and perhaps TRBD1 as D gene, on 6 matching bases. This TCR was sampled from a human donor in good health. Some clones in this sample may be carry-over from other donors' samples. The sequencing sample was made of PBMCs. The CDR3 in this case is CASSQDPGQNYEQYF. The nucleotides are TGCGCCAGCAGCCAAGATCCCGGACAGAACTACGAGCAGTACTTC.